The subject of this entry is one T cell receptor (beta chain). This sample stems from a study of OX40 agonist ivuxolimab in advanced cancers. Germline CDR1 and CDR2: SGDLS and YYNGEE. The CDR3 length is 15 residues. The ends lost 0 bases at V and 3 bases at J; junction bases unmatched: 5. Libraries were prepared by immunoSEQ multiplex PCR; TCRdb keeps only in-frame clonotypes and omits some of them. The sample lists roughly 100,000 clones, roughly 89% occurring once. Samples were taken at baseline and on day 1 of cycles 4 and 7. The sequencing used CD4+ or CD8+ T cells sorted from blood, collected in a trial of the OX40 agonist ivuxolimab. The chain has TRBV9 and TRBJ2-7; 8 bases are a match to TRBD2. The clonotype was recovered from an adult with an advanced solid tumor such as melanoma, head and neck, liver or kidney cancer. CDR3 sequence reads: CASSVVRREVYEQYF. The CDR3, as DNA: TGTGCCAGCAGCGTAGTCAGGCGGGAGGTCTACGAGCAGTACTTC.